Following are 8 T cell receptor beta chains from one sample sequenced in a study of metastatic and nonmetastatic thyroid tumors. TCRdb re-called clones from the PCR reads using MiXCR. The sample has fewer than 40,000 clones, approximately 15% seen once. Patients were all untreated before their thyroid surgery. The sample comprised blood. Receptors originate from a male donor with papillary thyroid cancer or a benign thyroid nodule (not recorded which). Some clones in this sample may be carry-over from other donors' samples.

This clone qualifies as medium-sized. V usage is TRBV7-6 and J usage is TRBJ2-1; a possible D gene is TRBD2 (5 bases). V lost 3 bases, J lost 9 bases, and 12 bases lay in between. Germline-derived CDR1 and CDR2 are SGHVS and FNYEAQ. CDR3 size: 13 residues. The CDR3 coding sequence is TGTGCCAGCAGCTTGGACCAGGCGGGTGAGCAGTTCTTC. This translates into CASSLDQAGEQFF.

This clone was recorded many times. V is TRBV5-6 and J is TRBJ1-2; TRBD1 matches 8 bases. CDR1 SGHDT and CDR2 YYEEEE come from the germline V gene. V was clipped by 2 bases and J by 5 bases; unmatched bases: 8. The CDR3 extends over 15 amino acids. CDR3 DNA sequence: TGTGCCAGCAGCTTTTCGGGACAGGTACATTATGGCTACACCTTC. It encodes CASSFSGQVHYGYTF.

This clone was counted only a few times. Since a much larger clone is just one base distant, this may be a read error. Distinct nucleotide sequences in the sample also encode this CDR3. The chain is built from TRBV10-3 and TRBJ2-5; unclear D gene. Germline CDR1 ENHRY, CDR2 SYGVKD. CDR3 size: 13 residues. V was shortened by 4 bases and J by 2 bases, with 8 bases between the two germline ends. CDR3 amino acids: CAISAASQETQYF. As DNA, the CDR3 is TGTGCCATCAGTGCAGCTAGTCAAGAGACCCAGTACTTC.

The rearrangement joins TRBV20-1 to TRBJ2-4; TRBD2 aligns across 9 bases. The CDR3 is 13 amino acids. The J segment lost 7 bases and the V segment lost 7 bases, leaving 8 bases of the junction unmatched. Germline V CDR1 and CDR2: DFQATT, SNEGSKA (reference sequence). The chain's CDR3 is CSVGAGGSNIQYF. The CDR3 nucleotides read TGCAGTGTAGGGGCGGGGGGGTCGAACATTCAGTACTTC.

Many counts were recorded for this clone. The chain is built from TRBV28 and TRBJ2-7, with D perhaps TRBD2 (7 bases). CDR1 and CDR2 from the germline V gene are MDHEN and SYDVKM. Trimming removed 6 bases at V and 6 bases at J, with 18 bases between. The CDR3 contains 14 residues. The CDR3 DNA sequence: TGTGCCAGCAGGGGGGGGGGGCGTATGGGCGAGCAGTACTTC. It specifies CASRGGGRMGEQYF.

This clone appeared many times. The rearrangement joins TRBV7-2 to TRBJ1-2; D is ambiguous. The length of the CDR3 is 13 residues. Germline CDR1 and CDR2: SGHTA and FQGNSA. Deletions cut 0 bases from V and 4 bases from J, with 6 bases between. The CDR3 DNA is TGTGCCAGCAGCTTAGCGTCAGCCTATGGCTACACCTTC. It codes for CASSLASAYGYTF.

This clone has a count of ten or more. This chain links TRBV10-3 with TRBJ1-1; D ambiguous. Germline CDR1 reads ENHRY; CDR2 reads SYGVKD. Trimming removed 10 bases from V and 6 bases from J, with 12 bases in between. The CDR3 runs to 11 residues. CDR3 residues: CATITSSEAFF. In DNA, the CDR3 is TGTGCCACCATTACAAGTTCTGAAGCTTTCTTT.

This clone was recorded many times. The chain employs TRBV18 and TRBJ2-2, with 10 bases fitting TRBD2. The CDR3 totals 16 residues. J gave up 3 bases and V 5 bases, and 6 bases lay outside the gene matches. Germline assignment: CDR1 KGHSH and CDR2 LQKENI. The CDR3: CASSEIAGGYTGELFF. CDR3 coding DNA: TGTGCCAGCTCAGAGATAGCGGGAGGATACACCGGGGAGCTGTTTTTT. Full variable domain (rest looked up from reference TRBV18 and TRBJ2-2): NAGVMQNPRHLVRRRGQEARLRCSPMKGHSHVYWYRQLPEEGLKFMVYLQKENIIDESGMPKERFSAEFPKEGPSILRIQQVVRGDSAAYFCASSEIAGGYTGELFFGEGSRLTVL.